This T cell receptor beta chain came from a study of read filtering for tumor transcriptome and immune sequencing. The CDR3 is made up of 14 amino acids. V lost 0 bases, J lost 9 bases, and 15 bases lay in between. The germline CDR1 and CDR2 sequences are GTSNPN and SVGIG (reference sequence). The library was built from 400 to 500 ng RNA with molecular barcoded adaptors for alpha/delta and beta/gamma chains. Using its own MiXCR run on the reads, TCRdb lists one record per CDR3 protein. Among about 62,000 distinct CDR3 sequences, roughly 20% were seen once, and the ten largest hold approximately 10%. This clonotype was sampled from a donor older than 35 with multiple myeloma. The chain carries TRBV30 and TRBJ2-1, with D possibly matching TRBD2 (7 bases). The sample taken for sequencing was a population of CD138-negative cells sorted from bone marrow. The CDR3 reads CAWSVFAGAGEQFF. CDR3 DNA sequence: TGTGCCTGGAGTGTATTTGCGGGGGCTGGTGAGCAGTTCTTC.